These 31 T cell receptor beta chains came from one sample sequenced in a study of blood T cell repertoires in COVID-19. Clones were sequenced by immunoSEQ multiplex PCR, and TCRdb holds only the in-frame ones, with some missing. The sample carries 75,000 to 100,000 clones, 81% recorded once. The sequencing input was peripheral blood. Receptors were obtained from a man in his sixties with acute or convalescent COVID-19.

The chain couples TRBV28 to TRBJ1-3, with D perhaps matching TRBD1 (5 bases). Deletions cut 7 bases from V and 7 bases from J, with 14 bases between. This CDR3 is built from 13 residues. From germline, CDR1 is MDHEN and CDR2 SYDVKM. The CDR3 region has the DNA TGTGCCAGCATCCCGGCTCGGGGGAACACCATATATTTT. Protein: CASIPARGNTIYF.

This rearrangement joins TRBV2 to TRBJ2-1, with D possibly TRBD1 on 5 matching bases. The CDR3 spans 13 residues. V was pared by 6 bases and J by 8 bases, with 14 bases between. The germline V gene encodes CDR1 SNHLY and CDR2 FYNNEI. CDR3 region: CASSINQGDEQFF. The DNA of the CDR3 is TGTGCCAGCAGCATTAATCAGGGTGATGAGCAGTTCTTC.

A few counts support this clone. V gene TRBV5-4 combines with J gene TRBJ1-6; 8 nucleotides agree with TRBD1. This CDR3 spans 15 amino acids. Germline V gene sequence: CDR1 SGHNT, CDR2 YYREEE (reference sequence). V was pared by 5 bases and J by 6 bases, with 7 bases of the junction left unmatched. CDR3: CASSLPDRGNSPLHF. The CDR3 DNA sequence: TGTGCCAGCAGTCTCCCCGACAGGGGTAATTCACCCCTCCACTTT. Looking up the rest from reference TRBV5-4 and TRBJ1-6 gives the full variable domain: ETGVTQSPTHLIKTRGQQVTLRCSSQSGHNTVSWYQQALGQGPQFIFQYYREEENGRGNFPPRFSGLQFPNYSSELNVNALELDDSALYLCASSLPDRGNSPLHFGNGTRLTVT.

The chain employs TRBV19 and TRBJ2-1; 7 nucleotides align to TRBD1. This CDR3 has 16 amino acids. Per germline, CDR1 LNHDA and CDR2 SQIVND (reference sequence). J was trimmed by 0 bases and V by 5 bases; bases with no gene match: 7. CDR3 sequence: CASSVRGLSSYNEQFF. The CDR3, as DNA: TGTGCCAGTAGTGTTAGGGGGCTAAGCTCCTACAATGAGCAGTTCTTC. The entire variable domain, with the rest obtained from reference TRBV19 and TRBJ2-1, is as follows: DGGITQSPKYLFRKEGQNVTLSCEQNLNHDAMYWYRQDPGQGLRLIYYSQIVNDFQKGDIAEGYSVSREKKESFPLTVTSAQKNPTAFYLCASSVRGLSSYNEQFFGPGTRLTVL.

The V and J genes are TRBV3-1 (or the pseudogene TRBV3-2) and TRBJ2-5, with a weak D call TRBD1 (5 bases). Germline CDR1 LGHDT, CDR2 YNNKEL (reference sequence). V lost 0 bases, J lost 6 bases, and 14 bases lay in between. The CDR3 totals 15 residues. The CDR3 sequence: CASSQESQGSKTQYF. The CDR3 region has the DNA TGTGCCAGCAGCCAAGAAAGCCAGGGTTCGAAGACCCAGTACTTC.

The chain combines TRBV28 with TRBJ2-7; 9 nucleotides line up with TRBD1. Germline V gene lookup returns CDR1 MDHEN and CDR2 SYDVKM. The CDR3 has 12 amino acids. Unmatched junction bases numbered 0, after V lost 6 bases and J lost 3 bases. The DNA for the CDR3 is TGTGCCAGCAGGACAGGGGGCTACGAGCAGTACTTC. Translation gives CASRTGGYEQYF.

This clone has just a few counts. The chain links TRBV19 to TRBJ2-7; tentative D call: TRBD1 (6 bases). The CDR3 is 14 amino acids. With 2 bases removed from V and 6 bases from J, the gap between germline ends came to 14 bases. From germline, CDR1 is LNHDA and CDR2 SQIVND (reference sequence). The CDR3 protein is CASSIIWGRAEQYF. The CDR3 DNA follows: TGTGCCAGTAGTATAATTTGGGGGCGCGCCGAGCAGTACTTC.

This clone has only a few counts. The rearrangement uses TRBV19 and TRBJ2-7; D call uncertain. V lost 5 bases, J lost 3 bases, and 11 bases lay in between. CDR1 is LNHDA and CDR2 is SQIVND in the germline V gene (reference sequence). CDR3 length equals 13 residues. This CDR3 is CASSEDAFYEQYF. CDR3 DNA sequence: TGTGCCAGTAGTGAGGATGCCTTCTACGAGCAGTACTTC.

CDR3 in amino acids: CASSLAWGLNSGNTIYF. CDR3 sequence (DNA): TGTGCCAGCAGCTTGGCCTGGGGGCTAAACTCTGGAAACACCATATATTTT. The V gene is TRBV5-6, the J gene TRBJ1-3; tentative D call: TRBD1 (6 bases). Germline CDR1 reads SGHDT; CDR2 reads YYEEEE. This CDR3 has 17 residues. Trimming left V 0 bases short and J 0 bases short, with 13 bases between.

The CDR3 here is CASSIGAGDQPQHF. The CDR3 coding sequence is TGTGCCAGTAGTATTGGGGCAGGAGATCAGCCCCAGCATTTT. The J gene is TRBJ1-5, the V gene TRBV19; D is possibly TRBD1 (5 bases). Looked up from germline, CDR1 is LNHDA and CDR2 is SQIVND (reference sequence). Trimming stripped 3 bases from V and 5 bases from J, with 11 bases between. This CDR3 comprises 14 residues.

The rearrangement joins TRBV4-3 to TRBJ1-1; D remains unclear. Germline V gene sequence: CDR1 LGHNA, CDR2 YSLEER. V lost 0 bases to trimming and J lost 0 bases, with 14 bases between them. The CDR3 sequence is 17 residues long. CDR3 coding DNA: TGCGCCAGCAGCCAAGATTCGGTAGGACTCTTGAACACTGAAGCTTTCTTT. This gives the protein CASSQDSVGLLNTEAFF.

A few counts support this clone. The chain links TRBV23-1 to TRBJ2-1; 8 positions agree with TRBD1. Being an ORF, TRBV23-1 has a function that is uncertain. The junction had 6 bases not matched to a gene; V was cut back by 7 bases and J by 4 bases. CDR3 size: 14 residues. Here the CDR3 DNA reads TGCGCCAGCACCGAGACAGGGGTTTACAATGAGCAGTTCTTC. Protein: CASTETGVYNEQFF.

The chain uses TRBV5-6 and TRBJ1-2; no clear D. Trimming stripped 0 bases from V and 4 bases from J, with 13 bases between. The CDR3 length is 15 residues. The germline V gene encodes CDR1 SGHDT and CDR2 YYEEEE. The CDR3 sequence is CASSLEAPGIYGYTF. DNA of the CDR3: TGTGCCAGCAGCTTGGAGGCTCCCGGGATCTATGGCTACACCTTC.

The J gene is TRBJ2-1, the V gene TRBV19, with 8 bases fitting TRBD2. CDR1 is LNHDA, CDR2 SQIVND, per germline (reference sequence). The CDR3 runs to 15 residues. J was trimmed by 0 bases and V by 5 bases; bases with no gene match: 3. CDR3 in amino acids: CASSLSGSSYNEQFF. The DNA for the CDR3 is TGTGCCAGTAGTTTGAGCGGGAGCTCCTACAATGAGCAGTTCTTC.

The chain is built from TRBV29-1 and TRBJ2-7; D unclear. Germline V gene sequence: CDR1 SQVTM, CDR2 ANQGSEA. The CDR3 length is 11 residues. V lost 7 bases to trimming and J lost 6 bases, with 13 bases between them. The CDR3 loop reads CSAAYSREQYF. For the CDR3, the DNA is TGCAGCGCTGCGTATAGTCGCGAGCAGTACTTC.

This CDR3 reads CAWSVGFWRGGTEAFF. In DNA, the CDR3 is TGTGCCTGGAGTGTAGGGTTTTGGAGGGGTGGCACTGAAGCTTTCTTT. V is TRBV30 and J is TRBJ1-1; D may be TRBD1 (5 bases). V was trimmed by 0 bases and J by 4 bases, leaving 18 bases between them. Germline V gene data show CDR1 as GTSNPN and CDR2 as SVGIG (reference sequence). This CDR3 spans 16 amino acids. Full variable domain (missing parts from reference TRBV30 and TRBJ1-1): SQTIHQWPATLVQPVGSPLSLECTVEGTSNPNLYWYRQAAGRGLQLLFYSVGIGQISSEVPQNLSASRPQDRQFILSSKKLLLSDSGFYLCAWSVGFWRGGTEAFFGQGTRLTVV.

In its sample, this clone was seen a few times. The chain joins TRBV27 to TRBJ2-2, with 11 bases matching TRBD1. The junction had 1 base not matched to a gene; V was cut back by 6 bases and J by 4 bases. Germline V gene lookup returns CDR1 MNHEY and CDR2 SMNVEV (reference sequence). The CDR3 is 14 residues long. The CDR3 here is CASRGQGGTGELFF. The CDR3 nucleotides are TGTGCCAGCAGGGGACAGGGGGGCACCGGGGAGCTGTTTTTT.

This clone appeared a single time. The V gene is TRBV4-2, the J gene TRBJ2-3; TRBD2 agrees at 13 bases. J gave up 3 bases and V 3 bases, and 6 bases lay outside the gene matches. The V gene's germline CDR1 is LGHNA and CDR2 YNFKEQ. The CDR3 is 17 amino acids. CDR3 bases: TGTGCCAGCAGCCAGGGTGAACTAGCGGGAGGGACAGATACGCAGTATTTT. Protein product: CASSQGELAGGTDTQYF.

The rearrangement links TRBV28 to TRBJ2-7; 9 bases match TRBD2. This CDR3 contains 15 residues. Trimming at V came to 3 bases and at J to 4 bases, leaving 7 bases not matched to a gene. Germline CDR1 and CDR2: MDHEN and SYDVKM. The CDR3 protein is CASSLPGGRGYEQYF. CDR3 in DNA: TGTGCCAGCAGTTTGCCGGGCGGGAGGGGGTACGAGCAGTACTTC. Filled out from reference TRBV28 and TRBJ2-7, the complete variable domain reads DVKVTQSSRYLVKRTGEKVFLECVQDMDHENMFWYRQDPGLGLRLIYFSYDVKMKEKGDIPEGYSVSREKKERFSLILESASTNQTSMYLCASSLPGGRGYEQYFGPGTRLTVT.

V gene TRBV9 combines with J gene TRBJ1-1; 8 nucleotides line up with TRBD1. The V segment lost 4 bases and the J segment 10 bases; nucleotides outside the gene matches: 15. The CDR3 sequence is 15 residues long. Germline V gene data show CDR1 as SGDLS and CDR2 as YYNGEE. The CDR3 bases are TGTGCCAGCAGCCAAAATTTTTTACAGGGGGTCGGAGCTTTCTTT. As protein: CASSQNFLQGVGAFF.

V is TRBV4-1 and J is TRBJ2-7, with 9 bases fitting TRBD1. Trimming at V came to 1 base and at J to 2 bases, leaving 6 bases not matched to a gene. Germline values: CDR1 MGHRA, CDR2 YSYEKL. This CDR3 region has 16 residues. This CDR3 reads CASSQASGTGPYEQYF. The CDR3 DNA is TGCGCCAGCAGCCAAGCTTCCGGGACAGGGCCCTACGAGCAGTACTTC.

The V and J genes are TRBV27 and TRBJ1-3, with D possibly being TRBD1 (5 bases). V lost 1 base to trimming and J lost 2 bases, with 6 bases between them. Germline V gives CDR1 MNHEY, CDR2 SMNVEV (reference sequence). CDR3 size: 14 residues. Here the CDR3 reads CASSLLGAGNTIYF. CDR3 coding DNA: TGTGCCAGCAGTTTATTAGGGGCTGGAAACACCATATATTTT.

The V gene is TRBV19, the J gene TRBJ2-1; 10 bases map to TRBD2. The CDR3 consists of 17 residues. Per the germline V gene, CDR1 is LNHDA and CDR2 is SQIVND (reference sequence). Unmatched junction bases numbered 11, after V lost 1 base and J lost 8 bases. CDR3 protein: CASSIGGLAGVYHEQFF. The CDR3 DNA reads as TGTGCCAGTAGTATAGGAGGGCTAGCGGGAGTCTATCATGAGCAGTTCTTC.

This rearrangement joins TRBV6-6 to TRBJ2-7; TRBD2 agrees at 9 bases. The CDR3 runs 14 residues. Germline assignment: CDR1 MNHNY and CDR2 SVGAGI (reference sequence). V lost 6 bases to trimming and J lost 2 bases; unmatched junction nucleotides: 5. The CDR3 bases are TGTGCCAGCAGGATGACTAGCGGTCCCTACGAGCAGTACTTC. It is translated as CASRMTSGPYEQYF.

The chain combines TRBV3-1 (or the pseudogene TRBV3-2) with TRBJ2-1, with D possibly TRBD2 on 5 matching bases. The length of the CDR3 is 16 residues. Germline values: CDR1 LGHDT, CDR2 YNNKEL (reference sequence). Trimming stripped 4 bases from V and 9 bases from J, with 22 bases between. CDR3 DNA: TGTGCCAGCAGCCTCCGAGCGGTTGCGATGCCGGGTGAGCAGTTCTTC. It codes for CASSLRAVAMPGEQFF.

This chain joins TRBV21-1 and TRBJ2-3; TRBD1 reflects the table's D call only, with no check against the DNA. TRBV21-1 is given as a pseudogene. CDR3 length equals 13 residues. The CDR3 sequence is CASGDRVADTQYF. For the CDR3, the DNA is TGTGCCAGCGGAGACAGGGTAGCGGATACGCAGTATTTT.

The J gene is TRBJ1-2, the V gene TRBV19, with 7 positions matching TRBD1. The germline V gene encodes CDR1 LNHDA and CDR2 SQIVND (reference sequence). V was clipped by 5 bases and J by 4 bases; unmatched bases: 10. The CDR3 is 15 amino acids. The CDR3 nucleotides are TGTGCCAGTAGTCGAGACAGGGATCGGGCCTATGGCTACACCTTC. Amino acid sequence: CASSRDRDRAYGYTF.

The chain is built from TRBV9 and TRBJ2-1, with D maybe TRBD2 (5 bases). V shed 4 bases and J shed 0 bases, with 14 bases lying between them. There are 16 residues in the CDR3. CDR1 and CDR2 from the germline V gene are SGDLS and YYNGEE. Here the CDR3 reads CASSPGEGSSYNEQFF. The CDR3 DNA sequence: TGTGCCAGCAGCCCAGGAGAGGGAAGCTCCTACAATGAGCAGTTCTTC.

The CDR3 DNA follows: TGTGCCAGCAGCTTATACACCTACGAGCAGTACTTC. This gives the protein CASSLYTYEQYF. The chain carries TRBV7-9 and TRBJ2-7; D unresolved. V gave up 2 bases and J gave up 2 bases, with 4 bases separating them. This CDR3 is 12 amino acids long. The germline V gene has CDR1 SEHNR and CDR2 FQNEAQ (reference sequence).

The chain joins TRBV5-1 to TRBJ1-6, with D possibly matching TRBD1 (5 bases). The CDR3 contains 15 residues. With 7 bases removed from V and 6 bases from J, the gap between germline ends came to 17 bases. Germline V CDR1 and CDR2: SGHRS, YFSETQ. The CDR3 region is CASRGSINLNSPLHF. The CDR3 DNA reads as TGCGCCAGCCGGGGGTCGATCAACCTTAATTCACCCCTCCACTTT.

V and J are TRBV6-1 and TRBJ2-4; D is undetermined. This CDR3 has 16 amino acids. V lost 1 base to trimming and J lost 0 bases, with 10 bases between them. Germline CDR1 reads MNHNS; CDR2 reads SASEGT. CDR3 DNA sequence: TGTGCCAGCAGTGAAGTATTGCGTCTAGCCAAAAACATTCAGTACTTC. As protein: CASSEVLRLAKNIQYF.